This entry lists 30 T cell receptor beta chains sequenced from one sample in a study of cytomegalovirus exposure and HLA in healthy donors. With 60 Vbeta and 13 Jbeta primers, the PCR was carried out. Method: immunoSEQ multiplex PCR; TCRdb's copy keeps in-frame clones and lacks some. Of around 80,000 clones listed, about 78% are singletons. The material sequenced was PBMCs. These receptors were collected from a man aged 35 to 55 in good health and CMV-seronegative.

V is TRBV28 and J is TRBJ1-1; maybe TRBD1 (6 bases). CDR1 and CDR2 from the germline V gene are MDHEN and SYDVKM. This CDR3 comprises 13 residues. Trimming pared 3 bases from V and 3 bases from J, leaving 8 bases between. The CDR3 coding sequence is TGTGCCAGCAGTTTTTGGACAGACACTGAAGCTTTCTTT. Amino acid sequence: CASSFWTDTEAFF.

The CDR3 nucleotides read TGTGCCAGCCGCGCGGATAACTACGAGCAGTACTTC. As protein: CASRADNYEQYF. J is TRBJ2-7 and V is TRBV2, with unresolved D. V was trimmed by 8 bases and J by 3 bases, leaving 11 bases between them. Germline V gene lookup returns CDR1 SNHLY and CDR2 FYNNEI. The CDR3 has 12 amino acids.

The V and J genes are TRBV29-1 and TRBJ2-1; 8 bases are shared with TRBD2. CDR3 size: 14 residues. CDR1 SQVTM and CDR2 ANQGSEA come from the germline V gene. With V trimmed by 3 bases and J by 6 bases, 7 bases remained unmatched. The CDR3 DNA follows: TGCAGCGTTGAGTTCGGGAGCGGGAGCAATGAGCAGTTCTTC. It specifies CSVEFGSGSNEQFF.

V is TRBV7-9 and J is TRBJ2-7; no reliable D call. The length of the CDR3 is 13 residues. CDR1 SEHNR and CDR2 FQNEAQ come from the germline V gene (reference sequence). V dropped 5 bases and J dropped 5 bases, with 13 bases sitting between them. The CDR3 nucleotides read TGTGCCAGCAGCCCCCTAGGTAAAAACGAGCAGTACTTC. Translated, it gives CASSPLGKNEQYF. The whole variable domain, remainder taken from reference TRBV7-9 and TRBJ2-7, is DTGVSQNPRHKITKRGQNVTFRCDPISEHNRLYWYRQTLGQGPEFLTYFQNEAQLEKSRLLSDRFSAERPKGSFSTLEIQRTEQGDSAMYLCASSPLGKNEQYFGPGTRLTVT.

This clone has more than one count but fewer than ten. V and J are TRBV7-3 and TRBJ2-7; 10 bases are a match to TRBD2. V lost 5 bases and J lost 4; bases outside the gene matches: 8. The CDR3 runs to 15 residues. The germline V gene has CDR1 SGHTA and CDR2 FQGTGA. The CDR3 DNA follows: TGTGCCAGCAGCCCGTCCCTAGCGGGAGTATACGAGCAGTACTTC. It yields the protein CASSPSLAGVYEQYF.

This chain uses TRBV7-6 with TRBJ1-4; no definite D call. Germline CDR1 SGHVS, CDR2 FNYEAQ. V lost 5 bases, J lost 4 bases, and 8 bases lay in between. The CDR3 contains 13 residues. This CDR3 is CASSIGNNEKLFF. CDR3 DNA: TGTGCCAGCAGCATCGGGAATAATGAAAAACTGTTTTTT.

The rearrangement links TRBV5-1 to TRBJ2-2; D is possibly TRBD1 (5 bases). Germline loops: CDR1 SGHRS, CDR2 YFSETQ. V was clipped by 2 bases and J by 5 bases, with 13 bases between them. The CDR3 is 15 residues long. CDR3 DNA: TGCGCCAGCAGCTTTCAGGGTTCGGAAACCGGGGAGCTGTTTTTT. Its protein is CASSFQGSETGELFF.

In this sample, this clone turned up once. The V call is TRBV5-6, the J call TRBJ1-1; TRBD1 matches at 7 bases. CDR1 is SGHDT and CDR2 is YYEEEE in the germline V gene. The CDR3 loop spans 11 amino acids. V dropped 2 bases and J dropped 8; count of bases not matched to a gene: 0. The CDR3 here is CASSLQGEAFF. CDR3 in DNA: TGTGCCAGCAGCTTACAGGGGGAAGCTTTCTTT.

CDR3 sequence (DNA): TGTGCCAGCTCAGCGTGGGTGGGCCAAGAGACCCAGTACTTC. Protein sequence: CASSAWVGQETQYF. The chain is built from TRBV5-4 and TRBJ2-5; unclear D gene. There are 14 residues in the CDR3. Germline CDR1 is SGHNT and CDR2 is YYREEE (reference sequence). Trimming shortened V by 7 bases and J by 1 base, and 14 bases separated the two germline ends.

V gene TRBV4-2 combines with J gene TRBJ2-6; possible D gene TRBD2, 5 bases. CDR1 and CDR2 (germline): LGHNA, YNFKEQ. There are 16 residues in the CDR3. Trimming took off 0 bases at V and 2 bases at J, with 8 bases between the two ends. Written as DNA, the CDR3 is TGTGCCAGCAGCCAAGATGCGAGGGCTGGGGCCAACGTCCTGACTTTC. Translated, it gives CASSQDARAGANVLTF.

V is TRBV27 and J is TRBJ1-5; 7 positions match TRBD1. CDR1 and CDR2 (germline): MNHEY, SMNVEV (reference sequence). This CDR3 is built from 14 residues. V gave up 2 bases and J gave up 4 bases; unmatched junction bases: 2. Written as DNA, the CDR3 is TGTGCCAGCAGTTTAGGGACAGCAAATCAGCCCCAGCATTTT. Translated: CASSLGTANQPQHF.

The CDR3 reads CASSEVGKGATNEKLFF. As DNA, the CDR3 is TGTGCCAGCAGTGAAGTGGGAAAGGGAGCAACTAATGAAAAACTGTTTTTT. The chain recombines TRBV6-1 with TRBJ1-4, with unresolved D. V lost 1 base, J lost 0 bases, and 12 bases lay in between. Germline V gene lookup returns CDR1 MNHNS and CDR2 SASEGT. The CDR3 is 17 residues long.

The chain uses TRBV2 and TRBJ2-1; 7 positions match TRBD1. Germline V CDR1 and CDR2: SNHLY, FYNNEI. The J segment lost 9 bases and the V segment lost 5 bases, leaving 7 bases of the junction unmatched. This CDR3 has 13 amino acids. The CDR3 loop reads CASSTDRVPEQFF. The DNA of the CDR3 is TGTGCCAGCAGTACAGACAGGGTACCTGAGCAGTTCTTC.

This clone has more than one count but fewer than ten. At one end the junction does not follow the germline gene, possibly because of a read error. The chain carries TRBV7-7 and TRBJ2-3, with a tentative D call TRBD2 (5 bases). CDR3 length: 16 residues. CDR1 is SSHAT, CDR2 FNYEAQ, per germline (reference sequence). Written as DNA, the CDR3 is TGTGCTAGCAGCTTAGTTCCGGGGTCTAGCACAGATACGCAGTATTTT. Translating gives CASSLVPGSSTDTQYF.

The rearrangement uses TRBV6-5 and TRBJ1-1; 7 bases agree with TRBD1. Looked up from germline, CDR1 is MNHEY and CDR2 is SVGAGI. Germline trimming cut 5 bases from V and 4 bases from J; bases unmatched to any gene: 4. The CDR3 is 13 amino acids. CDR3 nucleotide sequence: TGTGCCAGCAGTGGGGGACAGCCCACTGAAGCTTTCTTT. Protein: CASSGGQPTEAFF.

Comments on this clone: One end of the junction is discordant with germline, which a read error may explain. The gene calls are TRBV10-3 and TRBJ2-6, with a possible D match to TRBD1 (7 bases). Per the germline V gene, CDR1 is ENHRY and CDR2 is SYGVKD. The CDR3 sequence is 17 residues long. For the CDR3, the DNA is TGTGCCATCAGTGACTCAGGGGGGAGCTCTGGGGCCAACGGCCTGACTTTC. Protein sequence: CAISDSGGSSGANGLTF.

This clone came up a few times. The chain has TRBV7-6 and TRBJ2-7; D unclear. V was shortened by 3 bases and J by 1 base, with 7 bases between the two germline ends. Germline-derived CDR1 and CDR2 are SGHVS and FNYEAQ. The CDR3 is made up of 13 amino acids. The DNA of the CDR3 is TGTGCCAGCAGCTTGACACGATCCTACGAGCAGTACTTC. Its translation: CASSLTRSYEQYF. Looking up the rest from reference TRBV7-6 and TRBJ2-7 gives the full variable domain: GAGVSQSPRYKVTKRGQDVALRCDPISGHVSLYWYRQALGQGPEFLTYFNYEAQQDKSGLPNDRFSAERPEGSISTLTIQRTEQRDSAMYRCASSLTRSYEQYFGPGTRLTVT.

This clone has only one observation. The chain joins TRBV9 to TRBJ2-6, with D perhaps TRBD1 (6 bases). The CDR3 runs to 20 residues. CDR1 is SGDLS and CDR2 is YYNGEE in the germline V gene. V was trimmed by 0 bases and J by 0 bases, leaving 19 bases between them. The DNA for the CDR3 is TGTGCCAGCAGCGTAGTCTACTCCGCCGGACAGAACTCTGGGGCCAACGTCCTGACTTTC. This gives the protein CASSVVYSAGQNSGANVLTF. Looking up the rest from reference TRBV9 and TRBJ2-6 gives the full variable domain: DSGVTQTPKHLITATGQRVTLRCSPRSGDLSVYWYQQSLDQGLQFLIQYYNGEERAKGNILERFSAQQFPDLHSELNLSSLELGDSALYFCASSVVYSAGQNSGANVLTFGAGSRLTVL.

This chain joins TRBV19 and TRBJ1-5; possible D gene TRBD1, 6 bases. V was pared by 5 bases and J by 9 bases, with 17 bases between. CDR1 LNHDA and CDR2 SQIVND come from the germline V gene (reference sequence). The CDR3 covers 14 residues. The CDR3 DNA reads as TGTGCCAGTAGTTTTCAGCAGGGAGGGGGGCCCCAGCATTTT. Residues: CASSFQQGGGPQHF. Using reference TRBV19 and TRBJ1-5 for the parts outside the CDR3, the full variable domain is DGGITQSPKYLFRKEGQNVTLSCEQNLNHDAMYWYRQDPGQGLRLIYYSQIVNDFQKGDIAEGYSVSREKKESFPLTVTSAQKNPTAFYLCASSFQQGGGPQHFGDGTRLSIL.

This chain links TRBV7-9 with TRBJ1-1, with D uncertain. Germline CDR1 SEHNR, CDR2 FQNEAQ (reference sequence). Trimming took 8 bases from V and 4 from J, leaving 17 bases between them. The CDR3 has 14 residues. The CDR3 coding sequence is TGTGCCAGCCTTTCCCAAGTTTCGGGCACTGAAGCTTTCTTT. Amino acid sequence: CASLSQVSGTEAFF.

In regard to this clone: Other nucleotide sequences in the sample specify the same CDR3. The gene calls are TRBV28 and TRBJ2-1, with TRBD2 identical over 13 bases. The length of the CDR3 is 16 residues. Germline trimming cut 2 bases from V and 7 bases from J; bases unmatched to any gene: 5. Germline CDR1 MDHEN, CDR2 SYDVKM. CDR3 amino acids: CASSLGLAGVVNEQFF. As DNA, the CDR3 is TGTGCCAGCAGTTTAGGACTAGCGGGGGTGGTAAATGAGCAGTTCTTC.

This rearrangement joins TRBV5-1 to TRBJ1-1, with unresolved D. Per germline, CDR1 SGHRS and CDR2 YFSETQ. Trimming took 1 base from V and 2 from J, leaving 12 bases between them. The CDR3 extends over 15 amino acids. The CDR3 DNA sequence: TGCGCCAGCAGCTTGCTTGGGCAGGCTAACACTGAAGCTTTCTTT. This translates into CASSLLGQANTEAFF.

V and J are TRBV27 and TRBJ1-5, with unresolved D. The CDR3 contains 13 residues. The V gene lost 2 bases and the J gene lost 6 bases, with 8 bases spanning the gap. Germline CDR1 and CDR2: MNHEY and SMNVEV (reference sequence). DNA of the CDR3: TGTGCCAGCAGTTTAAATGTCGGTCAGCCCCAGCATTTT. Protein product: CASSLNVGQPQHF.

This chain connects TRBV6-1 to TRBJ1-3; TRBD1 is a possible D gene (5 bases). Germline CDR1 and CDR2: MNHNS and SASEGT. V was clipped by 4 bases and J by 0 bases, with 13 bases between them. The CDR3 is 16 amino acids. The CDR3 DNA is TGTGCCAGCAGTGTCCAGGGCCCTAGCTCTGGAAACACCATATATTTT. Translating it yields CASSVQGPSSGNTIYF.

The rearrangement links TRBV29-1 to TRBJ2-1; D is possibly TRBD2 (5 bases). The CDR3 has 13 amino acids. Germline values: CDR1 SQVTM, CDR2 ANQGSEA. The V and J ends lost 1 base and 8 bases respectively, with 12 bases between them. Here the CDR3 DNA reads TGCAGCGTTGAAGGGAGGAGAAACTATGAGCAGTTCTTC. Its protein is CSVEGRRNYEQFF.

The gene calls are TRBV18 and TRBJ2-2; D is uncertain. CDR3 length: 12 amino acids. Germline V gene sequence: CDR1 KGHSH, CDR2 LQKENI. V was trimmed by 1 base and J by 7 bases, leaving 4 bases between them. In DNA form, the CDR3 reads TGTGCCAGCTCACCACGCGGCGGGGAGCTGTTTTTT. It is translated as CASSPRGGELFF. The whole variable domain, remainder taken from reference TRBV18 and TRBJ2-2, is NAGVMQNPRHLVRRRGQEARLRCSPMKGHSHVYWYRQLPEEGLKFMVYLQKENIIDESGMPKERFSAEFPKEGPSILRIQQVVRGDSAAYFCASSPRGGELFFGEGSRLTVL.

This chain joins TRBV19 and TRBJ1-1, with no clear D. This CDR3 spans 11 amino acids. V lost 11 bases and J 4 bases, leaving 11 bases between the germline ends. Germline V gene sequence: CDR1 LNHDA, CDR2 SQIVND (reference sequence). The CDR3 here is CASRRGTEAFF. The CDR3 coding sequence is TGTGCCTCACGGCGGGGCACTGAAGCTTTCTTT.

The rearrangement links TRBV30 to TRBJ2-5, with TRBD1 matching 9 bases. The length of the CDR3 is 14 residues. The V segment lost 0 bases and the J segment 5 bases; nucleotides outside the gene matches: 4. CDR1 and CDR2 (germline): GTSNPN, SVGIG (reference sequence). CDR3 nucleotide sequence: TGTGCCTGGAGTGTTTTACAGGGGGCGGAGACCCAGTACTTC. Amino acids: CAWSVLQGAETQYF.

This chain joins TRBV28 and TRBJ1-4; 7 nucleotides align to TRBD1. This CDR3 comprises 13 residues. Germline-derived CDR1 and CDR2 are MDHEN and SYDVKM. With V trimmed by 6 bases and J by 5 bases, 3 bases remained unmatched. DNA of the CDR3: TGTGCCAGCAGGCTGGGACAGAATGAAAAACTGTTTTTT. Translating gives CASRLGQNEKLFF.

The rearrangement uses TRBV7-2 and TRBJ1-1, with unresolved D. CDR3 size: 16 residues. Looked up from germline, CDR1 is SGHTA and CDR2 is FQGNSA. V lost 1 base, J lost 4 bases, and 16 bases lay in between. The CDR3 loop is CASSLGKNWPSTEAFF. DNA of the CDR3: TGTGCCAGCAGCTTAGGGAAGAACTGGCCTAGCACTGAAGCTTTCTTT.